The 17 T cell receptor beta chains below were found in one sample sequenced in a study of blood T cell repertoires in COVID-19 (dated by TCRdb to about 2020). Libraries came from the immunoSEQ multiplex PCR assay. TCRdb took this table from immuneACCESS and kept in-frame rearrangements with V and J called. Such tables lack part of the clones; where checked against another copy, unresolved V genes explain under half of the gap, and the rest is unexplained. A total of approximately 52,000 clones appear in this sample, about nine tenths of them only once. About 14% of the sample lies in the top ten. The sequenced sample consisted of peripheral blood. The receptors were sampled from a man in his sixties or seventies with acute or convalescent COVID-19.

The rearrangement links TRBV6-5 to TRBJ2-1; 7 bases match TRBD2. Germline V gene data show CDR1 as MNHEY and CDR2 as SVGAGI. J gave up 9 bases and V 5 bases, and 7 bases lay outside the gene matches. The length of the CDR3 is 13 residues. The CDR3 DNA sequence: TGTGCCAGCAGTCGCGACGGACTAGGTGAGCAGTTCTTC. Translated: CASSRDGLGEQFF.

This sequence joins TRBV29-1 and TRBJ1-1; TRBD1 might be the D (5 bases). Germline loops: CDR1 SQVTM, CDR2 ANQGSEA. This CDR3 is 14 amino acids long. Trimming shortened V by 5 bases and J by 4 bases, and 17 bases separated the two germline ends. The CDR3 protein is CSVLRRGEGTEAFF. The CDR3 DNA follows: TGCAGCGTTCTGCGGAGGGGAGAGGGCACTGAAGCTTTCTTT.

The chain links TRBV19 to TRBJ1-2; 8 bases map to TRBD1. Trimming removed 6 bases from V and 8 bases from J; junction bases left unmatched: 14. Per the germline V gene, CDR1 is LNHDA and CDR2 is SQIVND (reference sequence). This CDR3 spans 15 amino acids. CDR3 region: CASSDSGTGYGGYTF. The CDR3 DNA is TGTGCCAGTAGCGATTCCGGGACAGGTTACGGGGGCTACACCTTC.

J is TRBJ1-5 and V is TRBV5-8; a weak D match, TRBD1 (6 bases). With 4 bases removed from V and 0 bases from J, the gap between germline ends came to 11 bases. The CDR3 extends over 15 amino acids. In germline, CDR1 is SGHTS, CDR2 YDEGEE. The CDR3 reads CASSQGSYSNQPQHF. The CDR3 DNA follows: TGTGCCAGCAGCCAGGGGTCCTATAGCAATCAGCCCCAGCATTTT. The entire variable domain, with the rest obtained from reference TRBV5-8 and TRBJ1-5, is as follows: EAGVTQSPTHLIKTRGQQATLRCSPISGHTSVYWYQQALGLGLQFLLWYDEGEERNRGNFPPRFSGRQFPNYSSELNVNALELEDSALYLCASSQGSYSNQPQHFGDGTRLSIL.

The chain is built from TRBV9 and TRBJ2-1, with TRBD2 matching over 11 bases. The CDR3 runs to 15 residues. V shed 5 bases, J shed 3 bases, and the junction held 4 bases outside the gene matches. Germline loops: CDR1 SGDLS, CDR2 YYNGEE. The DNA of the CDR3 is TGTGCCAGCAGTGGACTAGCGGGCAACTACAATGAGCAGTTCTTC. It translates to CASSGLAGNYNEQFF.

J is TRBJ1-1 and V is TRBV6-2 or TRBV6-3; tentatively, D is TRBD1 (6 bases). The germline V gene has CDR1 MNHEY and CDR2 SVGEGT. Trimming stripped 5 bases from V and 0 bases from J, with 13 bases between. This CDR3 is built from 15 residues. The CDR3 nucleotides read TGTGCCAGCAGTGCCGGACAGCGCTTGAACACTGAAGCTTTCTTT. As protein: CASSAGQRLNTEAFF.

The gene calls are TRBV29-1 and TRBJ2-3, with 9 bases matching TRBD2. Germline V gene data show CDR1 as SQVTM and CDR2 as ANQGSEA. Germline trimming cut 6 bases from V and 2 bases from J; bases unmatched to any gene: 9. This CDR3 is built from 15 residues. The CDR3 coding sequence is TGCAGCGTCCCGGTTAGCGGGAGCAACACAGATACGCAGTATTTT. Protein: CSVPVSGSNTDTQYF.

The chain couples TRBV18 to TRBJ2-7; 8 bases are shared with TRBD2. The CDR3 has 13 amino acids. J gave up 7 bases and V 2 bases, and 4 bases lay outside the gene matches. The V gene's germline CDR1 is KGHSH and CDR2 LQKENI. CDR3 region: CASSPGLAEEQYF. For the CDR3, the DNA is TGTGCCAGCTCACCAGGACTAGCTGAAGAGCAGTACTTC.

The J gene is TRBJ2-3, the V gene TRBV6-5; 8 bases line up with TRBD2. The V and J ends lost 1 base and 2 bases, in that order; junction bases with no gene match: 5. The CDR3 runs to 16 residues. Germline-derived CDR1 and CDR2 are MNHEY and SVGAGI. Here the CDR3 reads CASSYWVAGSTDTQYF. The CDR3 DNA follows: TGTGCCAGCAGTTACTGGGTAGCGGGGTCCACAGATACGCAGTATTTT.

The J gene is TRBJ2-3, the V gene TRBV5-1; possibly TRBD1 for D (5 bases). Germline loops: CDR1 SGHRS, CDR2 YFSETQ. The CDR3 totals 14 residues. The ends were cut back, 5 bases at V and 1 base at J, with 11 bases in the middle. The DNA of the CDR3 is TGCGCCAGCAGATGGGGCGAACGCACAGATACGCAGTATTTT. Translating gives CASRWGERTDTQYF.

This chain uses TRBV5-1 with TRBJ1-2; possibly TRBD1 for D (5 bases). Per germline, CDR1 SGHRS and CDR2 YFSETQ. The CDR3 extends over 16 amino acids. V dropped 3 bases and J dropped 1 base, with 16 bases sitting between them. The CDR3: CASSYGQGNFNYGYTF. DNA of the CDR3: TGCGCCAGCAGCTATGGACAAGGCAACTTTAACTATGGCTACACCTTC.

This rearrangement joins TRBV2 to TRBJ2-3, with D hard to call. Germline CDR1 is SNHLY and CDR2 is FYNNEI. V was shortened by 6 bases and J by 6 bases, with 10 bases between the two germline ends. This CDR3 comprises 12 residues. In DNA form, the CDR3 reads TGTGCCAGCAGCGACCTGGGCGATACGCAGTATTTT. Protein sequence: CASSDLGDTQYF.

This rearrangement joins TRBV10-3 to TRBJ1-2, with 7 bases that match TRBD1. Germline V CDR1 and CDR2: ENHRY, SYGVKD. Germline trimming cut 3 bases from V and 5 bases from J; bases unmatched to any gene: 3. This CDR3 spans 13 amino acids. The CDR3 bases are TGTGCCATCAGTGACACAGGGGATTATGGCTACACCTTC. Residues: CAISDTGDYGYTF.

This chain links TRBV5-4 with TRBJ2-1; D ambiguous. The CDR3 covers 13 residues. V shed 0 bases and J shed 4 bases, with 5 bases lying between them. Looked up from germline, CDR1 is SGHNT and CDR2 is YYREEE (reference sequence). CDR3 in DNA: TGTGCCAGCAGCTTGGACGAGTACAATGAGCAGTTCTTC. Its protein is CASSLDEYNEQFF.

V is TRBV28 and J is TRBJ1-1, with 8 bases lining up with TRBD1. The CDR3 length is 14 residues. Germline CDR1 and CDR2: MDHEN and SYDVKM. The ends lost 5 bases at V and 5 bases at J; junction bases unmatched: 7. The CDR3 coding sequence is TGTGCCAGCAGTCGGACAGGGTTGGTGACTGAAGCTTTCTTT. This encodes CASSRTGLVTEAFF. The full variable domain, rest sourced from reference TRBV28 and TRBJ1-1, is DVKVTQSSRYLVKRTGEKVFLECVQDMDHENMFWYRQDPGLGLRLIYFSYDVKMKEKGDIPEGYSVSREKKERFSLILESASTNQTSMYLCASSRTGLVTEAFFGQGTRLTVV.

V gene TRBV19 combines with J gene TRBJ1-2; 9 bases fit TRBD1. V was pared by 6 bases and J by 4 bases, with 9 bases of the junction left unmatched. This CDR3 comprises 15 residues. Germline CDR1 reads LNHDA; CDR2 reads SQIVND (reference sequence). The CDR3 is CASRYGTGSSYGYTF. The CDR3 DNA follows: TGTGCCAGTAGATATGGGACAGGGAGCAGCTATGGCTACACCTTC.

V and J are TRBV13 and TRBJ1-2; no reliable D call. From germline, CDR1 is PRHDT and CDR2 FYEKMQ (reference sequence). The V end was cut by 3 bases, the J end by 1 base, with 6 bases between. The CDR3 has 13 residues. The DNA for the CDR3 is TGTGCCAGCAGCTTCACCAGTAACTATGGCTACACCTTC. This translates into CASSFTSNYGYTF.